This passage covers 20 T cell receptor beta chains from one sample sequenced in a study of OX40 agonist ivuxolimab in advanced cancers. Generated by immunoSEQ multiplex PCR, the TCRdb table keeps only in-frame clones and is missing some. The sample comprises approximately 61,000 clones, 80% of which are singletons, and 0.95% to 1.5% rests with the top ten. The specimen comprised CD4+ or CD8+ T cells sorted from blood, sampled in a trial of the OX40 agonist ivuxolimab. The receptors originated from an adult with an advanced solid tumor such as melanoma, head and neck, liver or kidney cancer.

The chain has TRBV18 and TRBJ1-2; TRBD1 agrees at 8 bases. The CDR3 runs to 15 residues. CDR1 and CDR2 from the germline V gene are KGHSH and LQKENI. With V trimmed by 3 bases and J by 3 bases, 6 bases remained unmatched. The CDR3 DNA is TGTGCCAGCTCACCTCAAGGACAGGGTCACTATGGCTACACCTTC. Its protein product is CASSPQGQGHYGYTF.

The genes are TRBV7-8 and TRBJ2-3; D unresolved. V shed 1 base and J shed 4 bases, with 12 bases lying between them. The germline V gene encodes CDR1 SGHVS and CDR2 FQNEAQ. The CDR3 has 15 amino acids. CDR3 protein: CASSLGPQRPDTQYF. The CDR3 bases are TGTGCCAGCAGCTTAGGGCCCCAAAGGCCAGATACGCAGTATTTT.

By sample share, this clone is medium-sized. The chain joins TRBV21-1 to TRBJ2-7; the table's TRBD1 call for D was not verified on the DNA. TRBV21-1 counts as a pseudogene. CDR3 size: 16 residues. The CDR3 DNA is TGTGCCAGCAACCTGCCGGACAGGGAAGGCGCCTACGAGCAGTACTTC. Translating gives CASNLPDREGAYEQYF.

The chain recombines TRBV20-1 with TRBJ1-2; D remains ambiguous. This CDR3 contains 10 residues. The germline CDR1 and CDR2 sequences are DFQATT and SNEGSKA (reference sequence). V was shortened by 6 bases and J by 7 bases, with 9 bases between the two germline ends. The CDR3 bases are TGCAGTGCCCCTGGGGTTGGCTACACCTTC. Protein sequence: CSAPGVGYTF.

The rearrangement uses TRBV5-1 and TRBJ2-1; D may match TRBD1 or TRBD2 (5 bases each). With 5 bases removed from V and 12 bases from J, the gap between germline ends came to 18 bases. The CDR3 is 13 residues long. CDR1 SGHRS and CDR2 YFSETQ come from the germline V gene. For the CDR3, the DNA is TGCGCCAGCAGAAGGGACGATAAAGCGATGCAGTTCTTC. Amino acids: CASRRDDKAMQFF.

The chain carries TRBV7-2 and TRBJ2-2; a possible D gene is TRBD1 (6 bases). The CDR3 loop spans 15 amino acids. V was pared by 4 bases and J by 4 bases, with 13 bases between. CDR1 is SGHTA, CDR2 FQGNSA, per germline. The CDR3 DNA is TGTGCCAGCAGCTCGTCACAGGGTGCCACCGGGGAGCTGTTTTTT. This gives the protein CASSSSQGATGELFF.

The rearrangement links TRBV11-2 to TRBJ2-3; D is unresolved. Looked up from germline, CDR1 is SGHAT and CDR2 is FQNNGV. With 5 bases removed from V and 0 bases from J, the gap between germline ends came to 15 bases. This CDR3 has 16 residues. CDR3 nucleotides: TGTGCCAGCAGCCCAATACCGTTGTATAGCACAGATACGCAGTATTTT. It translates to CASSPIPLYSTDTQYF. Drawing the rest from reference TRBV11-2 and TRBJ2-3, the complete variable domain is EAGVAQSPRYKIIEKRQSVAFWCNPISGHATLYWYQQILGQGPKLLIQFQNNGVVDDSQLPKDRFSAERLKGVDSTLKIQPAKLEDSAVYLCASSPIPLYSTDTQYFGPGTRLTVL.

The genes are TRBV19 and TRBJ1-1, with D possibly matching TRBD1 (6 bases). The CDR3 extends over 14 amino acids. V was pared by 7 bases and J by 1 base, with 13 bases between. Germline CDR1 reads LNHDA; CDR2 reads SQIVND (reference sequence). CDR3 amino acids: CASTIGGTNTEAFF. CDR3 nucleotide sequence: TGTGCCAGTACCATAGGGGGGACGAACACTGAAGCTTTCTTT.

This clone has a handful of counts. The chain carries TRBV7-9 and TRBJ1-6; D is possibly TRBD1 (6 bases). The CDR3 is 16 residues long. V was clipped by 1 base and J by 7 bases, with 14 bases between them. Germline assignment: CDR1 SEHNR and CDR2 FQNEAQ (reference sequence). The CDR3 DNA reads as TGTGCCAGCAGCTTAGGAGGGACAAGGGAAAATTCACCCCTCCACTTT. Its protein is CASSLGGTRENSPLHF.

The chain links TRBV13 to TRBJ2-3; TRBD1 aligns across 8 bases. CDR1 is PRHDT and CDR2 is FYEKMQ in the germline V gene (reference sequence). V lost 5 bases, J lost 0 bases, and 4 bases stayed unmatched. The CDR3 has 15 residues. In DNA, the CDR3 is TGTGCCAGCAGCCCCACAGGGGGTAGCACAGATACGCAGTATTTT. Protein: CASSPTGGSTDTQYF.

V gene TRBV4-2 combines with J gene TRBJ1-6; D not certain. The germline V gene has CDR1 LGHNA and CDR2 YNFKEQ. The CDR3 has 17 amino acids. With 0 bases removed from V and 0 bases from J, the gap between germline ends came to 9 bases. CDR3: CASSQDERYSYNSPLHF. DNA for the CDR3: TGTGCCAGCAGCCAAGACGAGCGTTACTCCTATAATTCACCCCTCCACTTT.

The chain combines TRBV5-1 with TRBJ2-7, with 8 bases lining up with TRBD1. The junction had 12 bases not matched to a gene; V was cut back by 4 bases and J by 12 bases. Looked up from germline, CDR1 is SGHRS and CDR2 is YFSETQ. CDR3 length: 13 amino acids. The CDR3 spells CASSESGTGKPYF. CDR3 in DNA: TGCGCCAGCAGCGAGTCCGGGACAGGTAAACCGTACTTC.

The chain carries TRBV2 and TRBJ2-1; TRBD2 might be the D (6 bases). Deletions cut 2 bases from V and 6 bases from J, with 11 bases between. The CDR3 runs to 14 residues. Germline values: CDR1 SNHLY, CDR2 FYNNEI. For the CDR3, the DNA is TGTGCCAGCAGTGAACTAGCGTCCGGCAATGAGCAGTTCTTC. This codes for CASSELASGNEQFF.

V is TRBV4-3 and J is TRBJ1-6; the D gene is possibly TRBD1 (5 bases). This CDR3 comprises 14 residues. The germline V gene has CDR1 LGHNA and CDR2 YSLEER. V was shortened by 8 bases and J by 1 base, with 9 bases between the two germline ends. The CDR3 bases are TGCGCCAGCTCAAGGGGTTCCTATAATTCACCCCTCCACTTT. Its translation is CASSRGSYNSPLHF.

The chain recombines TRBV28 with TRBJ2-7; TRBD1 or TRBD2 may be the D gene (7 bases each). The length of the CDR3 is 16 residues. Per the germline V gene, CDR1 is MDHEN and CDR2 is SYDVKM. V was cut by 3 bases and J by 7 bases, with 22 bases left in between. DNA of the CDR3: TGTGCCAGCAGTTTTGGGAGGGCAGGGGGATCGGGGGAGCAGTACTTC. Amino acids: CASSFGRAGGSGEQYF.

CDR3 amino acids: CASSFSNRGQRNQPQHF. CDR3 DNA: TGCGCCAGCAGCTTCTCGAACAGGGGGCAACGGAATCAGCCCCAGCATTTT. The chain uses TRBV5-1 and TRBJ1-5; 9 positions match TRBD1. The V gene end was trimmed by 2 bases and the J gene end by 4 bases; junction bases not matched to a gene: 10. Per germline, CDR1 SGHRS and CDR2 YFSETQ. This CDR3 comprises 17 residues.

The chain links TRBV11-2 to TRBJ1-2; D is unresolved. This CDR3 has 14 amino acids. Trimming cost V 0 bases and J 2 bases, with 7 bases left between them. Germline loops: CDR1 SGHAT, CDR2 FQNNGV. CDR3 coding DNA: TGTGCCAGCAGCTTAGAGTGGGGAAACTATGGCTACACCTTC. It codes for CASSLEWGNYGYTF.

This chain joins TRBV6-5 and TRBJ1-6; 9 bases match TRBD1. Per the germline V gene, CDR1 is MNHEY and CDR2 is SVGAGI. J lost 7 bases, V lost 7 bases, and 8 bases had no gene match. CDR3 length: 15 amino acids. CDR3: CASNPTGGINSPLHF. CDR3 in DNA: TGTGCCAGCAACCCGACAGGGGGGATCAATTCACCCCTCCACTTT.

This chain uses TRBV11-3 with TRBJ1-5, with 8 bases identical to TRBD1. The CDR3 is 14 residues long. The germline V gene encodes CDR1 SGHNT and CDR2 YENEEA. V was pared by 4 bases and J by 4 bases, with 3 bases of the junction left unmatched. In DNA form, the CDR3 reads TGTGCCAGCAGCTCAACAGGGGGGAATCAGCCCCAGCATTTT. It is translated as CASSSTGGNQPQHF.

The rearrangement joins TRBV7-8 to TRBJ2-2; a possible D gene is TRBD2 (6 bases). The V end lost 1 base, the J end lost 2 bases, and 20 bases lay between the germline ends. Germline V lookup: CDR1 SGHVS, CDR2 FQNEAQ. The CDR3 covers 19 residues. The CDR3 bases are TGTGCCAGCAGCTTAGTGGTTGTGGGGCAGGGAGGAAACACCGGGGAGCTGTTTTTT. Protein sequence: CASSLVVVGQGGNTGELFF. Using reference TRBV7-8 and TRBJ2-2 for the parts outside the CDR3, the full variable domain is GAGVSQSPRYKVAKRGQDVALRCDPISGHVSLFWYQQALGQGPEFLTYFQNEAQLDKSGLPSDRFFAERPEGSVSTLKIQRTQQEDSAVYLCASSLVVVGQGGNTGELFFGEGSRLTVL.